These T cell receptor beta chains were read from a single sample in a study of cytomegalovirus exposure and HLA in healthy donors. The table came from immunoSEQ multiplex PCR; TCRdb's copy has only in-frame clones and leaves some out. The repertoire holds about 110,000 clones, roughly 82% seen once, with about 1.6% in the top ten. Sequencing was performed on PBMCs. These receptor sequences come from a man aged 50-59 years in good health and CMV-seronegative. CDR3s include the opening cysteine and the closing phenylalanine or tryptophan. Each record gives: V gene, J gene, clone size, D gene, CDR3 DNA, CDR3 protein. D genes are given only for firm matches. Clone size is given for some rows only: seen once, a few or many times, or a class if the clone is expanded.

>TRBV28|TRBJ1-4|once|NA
TGTGCCAGCAGTTTCCGGACACATGAAAAACTGTTTTTT
CASSFRTHEKLFF
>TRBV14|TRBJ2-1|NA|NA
TGTGCCAGCAGCCAGGGGGCGGACAATGAGCAGTTCTTC
CASSQGADNEQFF
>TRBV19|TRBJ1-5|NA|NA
TGTGCCAGTAGTATACCCGTCGGGGTGCAGGCCCTACATTTT
CASSIPVGVQALHF
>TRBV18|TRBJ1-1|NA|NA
TGTGCCAGCTCACCACAGGCTGGGGGGATTGGCACTGAAGCTTTCTTT
CASSPQAGGIGTEAFF
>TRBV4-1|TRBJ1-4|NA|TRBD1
TGCGCCAGCAGCCAAGGGGGACAGGGTGAAAAACTGTTTTTT
CASSQGGQGEKLFF
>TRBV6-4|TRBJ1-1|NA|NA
TGTGCCAGCAGGGATACATGGGGAGACACTGAAGCTTTCTTT
CASRDTWGDTEAFF
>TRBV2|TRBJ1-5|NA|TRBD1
TGTGCCAGCAGTGAAAACACCAGGGGGCAAGGCCAGCCCCAGCATTTT
CASSENTRGQGQPQHF
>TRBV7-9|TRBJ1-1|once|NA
TGTGCCAGCAGCTTAGCTGATCCGGGGAACACTGAAGCTTTCTTT
CASSLADPGNTEAFF
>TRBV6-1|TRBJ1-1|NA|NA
TGTGCCAGCAGTGGGACTGCGAACACTGAAGCTTTCTTT
CASSGTANTEAFF
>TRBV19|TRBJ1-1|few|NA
TGTGCCAGTAGGCCCGAGTTAGACCGGACAGTGAACACTGAAGCTTTCTTT
CASRPELDRTVNTEAFF
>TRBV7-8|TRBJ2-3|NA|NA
TGTGCCAGCAGCTCCCCCTCTAGAGATACGCAGTATTTT
CASSSPSRDTQYF
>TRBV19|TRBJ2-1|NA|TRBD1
TGTGCCAGTATCCCACGGGGACAGGCCTACAATGAGCAGTTCTTC
CASIPRGQAYNEQFF
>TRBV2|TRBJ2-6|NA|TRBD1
TGTGCCAGCAGCCTGGACAGGGTCCTCTCTGGGGCCAACGTCCTGACTTTC
CASSLDRVLSGANVLTF
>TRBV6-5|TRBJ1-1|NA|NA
TGTGCCAGCAGTTACACAGGCCGGTTGAACACTGAAGCTTTCTTT
CASSYTGRLNTEAFF
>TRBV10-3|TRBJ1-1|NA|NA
TGTGCCATCAGTGAGAGAGGGGACTCCTCCGAAGCTTTCTTT
CAISERGDSSEAFF
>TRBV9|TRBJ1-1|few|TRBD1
TGTGCCAGCAGCGGGGGACAGGTGAACACTGAAGCTTTCTTT
CASSGGQVNTEAFF
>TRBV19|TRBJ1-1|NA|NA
TGTGCCAGTAGAAGAGTAGGACTTAACACTGAAGCTTTCTTT
CASRRVGLNTEAFF
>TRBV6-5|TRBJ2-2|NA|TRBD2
TGTGCCAGCAGTCCGGGACTAGCGGGCACCGGGGAGCTGTTTTTT
CASSPGLAGTGELFF
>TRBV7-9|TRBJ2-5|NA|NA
TGTGCCAGCAGCTGGGTAAGGGGCGCAGGGAAGACCCAGTACTTC
CASSWVRGAGKTQYF
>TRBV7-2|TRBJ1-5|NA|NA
TGTGCCAGCACTTATCGAGTCGCCGGTCAGCCCCAGCATTTT
CASTYRVAGQPQHF
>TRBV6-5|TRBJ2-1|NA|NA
TGTGCCAGCAGGGCGCGGAGCTCCTACAATGAGCAGTTCTTC
CASRARSSYNEQFF
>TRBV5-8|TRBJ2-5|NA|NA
TGTGCCAGCGCTTACAGGTCGGAGACCCAGTACTTC
CASAYRSETQYF
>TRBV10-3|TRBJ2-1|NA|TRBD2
TGTGCCGCCTTAGATGGGAGGGCGGGTGAGCAGTTCTTC
CAALDGRAGEQFF
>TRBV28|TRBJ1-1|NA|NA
TGTGCCAGCAGTTCCCTAGGGGATATCCAGGTTGAAGCTTTCTTT
CASSSLGDIQVEAFF
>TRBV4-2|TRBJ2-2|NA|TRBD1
TGTGCCAGCAGCCAAGATGACAGGGTGTACACCGGGGAGCTGTTTTTT
CASSQDDRVYTGELFF
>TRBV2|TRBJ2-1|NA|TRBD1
TGTGCCAGCAGTGCTGACAGGGTTGGGTTCTTC
CASSADRVGFF
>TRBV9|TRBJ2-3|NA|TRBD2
TGTGCCAGCAGCGTAGCTAGCGGGGACACAGATACGCAGTATTTT
CASSVASGDTDTQYF
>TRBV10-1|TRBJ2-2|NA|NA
TGCGCCAGCAGAGGAGGAACCGGGGAGCTGTTTTTT
CASRGGTGELFF
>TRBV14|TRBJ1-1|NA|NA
TGTGCCAGCAGCCAAGACGGGGGTAGAACTGAAGCTTTCTTT
CASSQDGGRTEAFF
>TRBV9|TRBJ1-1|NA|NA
TGTGCCAGCAGCGTTCGGGGAGGGAACACTGAAGCTTTCTTT
CASSVRGGNTEAFF
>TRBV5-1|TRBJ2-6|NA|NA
TGCGCCAGCAGCCCCGGTGGAGAGTCTGGGGCCAACGTCCTGACTTTC
CASSPGGESGANVLTF
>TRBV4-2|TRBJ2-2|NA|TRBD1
TGTGCCAGCAGCCCAGAATCAGGACAGGGTCCCACCGGGGAGCTGTTTTTT
CASSPESGQGPTGELFF
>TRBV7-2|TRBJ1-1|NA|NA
TGTGCCAGCACCCAGAACGCAGGGAACACTGAAGCTTTCTTT
CASTQNAGNTEAFF
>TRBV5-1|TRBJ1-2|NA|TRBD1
TGCGCCAGCAGCTTGGCAGGGGACAGCGGCTACACCTTC
CASSLAGDSGYTF
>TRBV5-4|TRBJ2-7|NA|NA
TGTGCCAGCAGCTTGGGTCCCCCCGACACCTACGAGCAGTACTTC
CASSLGPPDTYEQYF
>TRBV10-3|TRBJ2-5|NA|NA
TGTGCCATCAGTGCAGGGCAGGAGACCCAGTACTTC
CAISAGQETQYF
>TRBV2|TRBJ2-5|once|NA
TGTGCCAGCGCCATCGGAGGGGAGACCCAGTACTTC
CASAIGGETQYF
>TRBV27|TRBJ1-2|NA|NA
TGTGCCAGCAGTTCCTCGGTAAACCCTCTGTGGGGCTACACCTTC
CASSSSVNPLWGYTF